A selection of T cell receptor beta chains follows, all from one sample in a study of blood T cell repertoires in COVID-19. Sequencing was performed with immunoSEQ multiplex PCR; in TCRdb, only in-frame clones are kept and a portion is missing. The sample lists tens of thousands of clones, approximately 82% seen once, with about 10% in the top ten. The sample comprised peripheral blood. All receptors derive from a human donor in a cohort sampled during active COVID-19. The CDR3 runs from the conserved cysteine through the conserved F or W. D genes are given only for firm matches. A row's size may be missing; if present it is once, few, many or a size class.

TRBV28,.,TRBJ2-7,TRBD2,TGTGCCAGCAGTACCAGCGGGAGTTGGGGCTACGAGCAGTACTTC,CASSTSGSWGYEQYF
TRBV6-4,.,TRBJ1-2,.,TGTGCCAGCAGCCTCGCCGGGGTGGATGGCTACACCTTC,CASSLAGVDGYTF
TRBV19,.,TRBJ2-3,.,TGTGCCACCGAGAACCGACAAGCTGGCACAGATACGCAGTATTTT,CATENRQAGTDTQYF
TRBV28,once,TRBJ2-3,TRBD2,TGTGCCAGCAGTTTAGGGACTAGCCGGGATACGCAGTATTTT,CASSLGTSRDTQYF
TRBV19,.,TRBJ1-5,TRBD1,TGTGCCAGTTGGGACAGCCGCCAGCCCCAGCATTTT,CASWDSRQPQHF
TRBV10-3,.,TRBJ1-1,.,TGTGCCACCGGAGGAGCTAACACTGAAGCTTTCTTT,CATGGANTEAFF
TRBV11-2,.,TRBJ2-3,TRBD2,TGTGCCAGCAGCCCCGGTACTAGCGGCACAGATACGCAGTATTTT,CASSPGTSGTDTQYF
TRBV24-1,.,TRBJ1-2,TRBD1,TGTGCCACCAGTGACTCCAGACAGGGTGACTATGGCTACACCTTC,CATSDSRQGDYGYTF
TRBV9,.,TRBJ2-7,TRBD1,TGTGCCAGCAGCGTAGGTCCTGGACAGGGGGCCGACGAGCAGTACTTC,CASSVGPGQGADEQYF
TRBV18,.,TRBJ2-7,TRBD2,TGTGCCAGCTCACCACTGGACTCGGGACTAGTTCAGTACTTC,CASSPLDSGLVQYF
TRBV5-1,.,TRBJ2-3,TRBD2,TGCGCCAGCAGCTTGCCGCTAGGGGCGGGGGGGAGCACAGATACGCAGTATTTT,CASSLPLGAGGSTDTQYF
TRBV7-9,.,TRBJ1-5,TRBD1,TGTGCCAGCAGCTCGGGACAGGGGATTCAGCCCCAGCATTTT,CASSSGQGIQPQHF
TRBV4-2,once,TRBJ2-7,.,TGTGCCAGCAGCCCACGTCTACTGGGGGGCGAGCAGTACTTC,CASSPRLLGGEQYF
TRBV28,once,TRBJ1-3,.,TGTGCCAGCTTAGAACAGGGAAACTCTGGAAACACCATATATTTT,CASLEQGNSGNTIYF
TRBV7-2,.,TRBJ1-1,TRBD1,TGTGCCAGCAGCGTACAGGGGGCGCGGGGCACTGAAGCTTTCTTT,CASSVQGARGTEAFF
TRBV5-1,.,TRBJ1-1,TRBD1,TGCGCCAGCAGCTTAACAGGGGACGCTGAAGCTTTCTTT,CASSLTGDAEAFF
TRBV5-1,.,TRBJ2-2,.,TGCGCCAGCAGCTTGGCCCTAGGCACCACCGGGGAGCTGTTTTTT,CASSLALGTTGELFF
TRBV28,few,TRBJ2-6,.,TGTGCCAGCAGTATCGCAGGCTCTGGGGCCAACGTCCTGACTTTC,CASSIAGSGANVLTF
TRBV30,.,TRBJ2-5,.,TGTGCCTGGAGTGTAGGGGGTTGGGAGACCCAGTACTTC,CAWSVGGWETQYF
TRBV12-2,.,TRBJ1-4,.,TGTGCAAGTCGCCCCCTAGGCTCCGGATTAATTGTAACTAATGAAAAACTGTTTTTT,CASRPLGSGLIVTNEKLFF
TRBV10-2,once,TRBJ2-1,.,TGCGCCAGCAGTGGGTCAGGGGGGGCCCACAATGAGCAGTTCTTC,CASSGSGGAHNEQFF
TRBV30,.,TRBJ2-7,TRBD2,TGTGCCTGGAGACGAAGACTAGCAGGAGCCTACGAGCAGTACTTC,CAWRRRLAGAYEQYF
TRBV18,.,TRBJ2-1,TRBD2,TGTGCCAGCTCAATCACTAGCGGGGGGTCCGGTGAGCAGTTCTTC,CASSITSGGSGEQFF